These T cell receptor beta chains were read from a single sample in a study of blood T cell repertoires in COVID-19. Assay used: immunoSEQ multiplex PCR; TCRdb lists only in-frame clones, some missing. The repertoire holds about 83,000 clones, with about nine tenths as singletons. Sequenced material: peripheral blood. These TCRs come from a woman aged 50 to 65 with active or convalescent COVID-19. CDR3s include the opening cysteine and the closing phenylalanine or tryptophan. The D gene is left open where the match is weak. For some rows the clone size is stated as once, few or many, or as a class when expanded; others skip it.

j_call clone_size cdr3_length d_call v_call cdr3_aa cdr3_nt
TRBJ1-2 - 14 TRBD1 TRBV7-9 CASSQTQGGYGYTF TGTGCCAGCAGCCAAACTCAGGGGGGCTATGGCTACACCTTC
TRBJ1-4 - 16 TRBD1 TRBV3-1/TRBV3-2 CASSQLGTGMGEKLFF TGTGCCAGCAGCCAACTCGGGACAGGGATGGGTGAAAAACTGTTTTTT
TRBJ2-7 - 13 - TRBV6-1 CASSDPGISKQYF TGTGCCAGCAGTGACCCGGGAATCAGCAAGCAGTACTTC
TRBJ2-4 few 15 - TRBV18 CASSQQGLDKNIQYF TGTGCCAGCTCACAACAGGGCTTGGACAAAAACATTCAGTACTTC
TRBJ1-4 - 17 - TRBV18 CASSPRDGGLPGEKLFF TGTGCCAGCTCACCACGGGACGGGGGTCTTCCTGGTGAAAAACTGTTTTTT
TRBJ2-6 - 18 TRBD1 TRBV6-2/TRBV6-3 CASSSSMTGGAGANVLTF TGTGCCAGCAGTTCATCAATGACAGGGGGGGCGGGGGCCAACGTCCTGACTTTC
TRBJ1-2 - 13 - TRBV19 CASSMTANYGYTF TGTGCCAGTAGTATGACTGCTAACTATGGCTACACCTTC
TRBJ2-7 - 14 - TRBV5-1 CASSPETGRDEQYF TGCGCCAGCAGCCCGGAGACAGGTAGGGACGAGCAGTACTTC
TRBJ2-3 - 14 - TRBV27 CASTLDRTTDTQYF TGTGCCAGCACTCTCGACAGAACCACAGATACGCAGTATTTT
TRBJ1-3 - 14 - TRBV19 CASGDGSSGNTIYF TGTGCCAGTGGAGACGGTAGCTCTGGAAACACCATATATTTT
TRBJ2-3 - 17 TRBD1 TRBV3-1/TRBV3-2 CASSQDGTGGAADTQYF TGTGCCAGCAGCCAAGATGGTACAGGGGGCGCGGCAGATACGCAGTATTTT
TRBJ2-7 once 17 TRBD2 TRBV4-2 CASSQDSGGAPYYEQYF TGTGCCAGCAGCCAAGATAGCGGGGGGGCGCCATACTACGAGCAGTACTTC
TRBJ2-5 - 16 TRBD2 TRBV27 CASSLVGGVSRETQYF TGTGCCAGCAGTTTAGTGGGGGGGGTCTCCAGGGAGACCCAGTACTTC
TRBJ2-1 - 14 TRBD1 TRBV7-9 CASSSGTGDYEQFF TGTGCCAGCAGTTCCGGGACAGGGGACTACGAGCAGTTCTTC
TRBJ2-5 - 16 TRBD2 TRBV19 CASSIGLAGGLETQYF TGTGCCAGTAGTATAGGACTAGCGGGGGGGCTCGAGACCCAGTACTTC
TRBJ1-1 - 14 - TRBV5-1 CASSLASLNTEAFF TGCGCCAGCAGCCTTGCGAGTCTAAACACTGAAGCTTTCTTT
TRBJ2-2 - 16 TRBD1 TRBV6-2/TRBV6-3 CASSQPAGQGAGELFF TGTGCCAGCAGTCAACCAGCGGGACAGGGGGCCGGGGAGCTGTTTTTT
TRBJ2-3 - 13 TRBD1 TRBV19 CASSSRDRVKQYF TGTGCCAGTAGTTCCCGGGACAGGGTGAAGCAGTATTTT
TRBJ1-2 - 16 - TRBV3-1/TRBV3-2 CASTLMVGGVRDGYTF TGTGCCAGCACCCTTATGGTGGGGGGGGTGAGAGATGGCTACACCTTC
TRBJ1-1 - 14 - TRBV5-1 CASSRPGTLTEAFF TGCGCCAGCAGCCGTCCCGGGACTCTGACTGAAGCTTTCTTT
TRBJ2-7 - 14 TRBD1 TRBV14 CASSPMGQGVEQYF TGTGCCAGCAGCCCAATGGGACAGGGGGTCGAGCAGTACTTC
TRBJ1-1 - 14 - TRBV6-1 CASREAVVNTEAFF TGTGCCAGCAGGGAAGCTGTAGTGAACACTGAAGCTTTCTTT
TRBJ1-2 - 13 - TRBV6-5 CASSPGALYGYTF TGTGCCAGCTCCCCAGGGGCGTTATATGGCTACACCTTC
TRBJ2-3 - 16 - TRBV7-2 CASSPRLGGAGDTQYF TGTGCCAGCAGCCCCCGCCTGGGGGGAGCAGGTGATACGCAGTATTTT
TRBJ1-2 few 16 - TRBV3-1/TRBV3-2 CASSQESGPAGYGYTF TGTGCCAGCAGCCAAGAGTCAGGACCTGCGGGCTATGGCTACACCTTC
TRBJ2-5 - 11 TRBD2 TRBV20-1 CSVSSGETQYF TGCAGTGTCTCTAGCGGAGAGACCCAGTACTTC
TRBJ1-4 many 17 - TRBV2 CASSEYQVGRGGEKLFF TGTGCCAGCAGTGAATATCAAGTCGGTAGGGGAGGGGAAAAACTGTTTTTT
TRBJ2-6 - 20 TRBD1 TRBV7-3 CASSTRPRDRHRSGANVLTF TGTGCCAGCAGCACAAGACCTCGGGACAGGCATCGCTCTGGGGCCAACGTCCTGACTTTC
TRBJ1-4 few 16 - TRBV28 CASSPTTGSTNEKLFF TGTGCCAGCAGTCCGACCACAGGGTCAACTAATGAAAAACTGTTTTTT
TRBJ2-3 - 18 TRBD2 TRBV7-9 CASSLPFKVAGITDTQYF TGTGCCAGCAGCCTTCCTTTTAAGGTAGCGGGGATCACAGATACGCAGTATTTT
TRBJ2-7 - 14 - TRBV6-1 CASSERQYSYEQYF TGTGCCAGCAGTGAGCGACAGTACTCCTACGAGCAGTACTTC